A selection of T cell receptor beta chains follows, all from one sample in a study of blood T cell repertoires in COVID-19. The repertoire was sequenced with immunoSEQ multiplex PCR; TCRdb's copy has only in-frame clones and lacks some. The sample lists around 65,000 clones, approximately 79% seen once, with 15% to 20% in the top ten. Specimen: peripheral blood. These receptors were collected from a man between 60 and 75 years old with acute or convalescent COVID-19. Both conserved end residues are part of each CDR3. The D gene is left open where the match is weak. Some rows mark clone size as missing; the rest say once, few, many or name a class of expanded clone.

TRBJ2-3	TRBV30	.	TRBD2	TGTGCCTGGAGTCGGACTAGCGGGAGACAGTATTTT	CAWSRTSGRQYF
TRBJ2-5	TRBV5-1	.	TRBD1	TGCGCCAGCAGCCCTAGGACAGGGGGCAGTGAGACCCAGTACTTC	CASSPRTGGSETQYF
TRBJ2-3	TRBV2	once	.	TGTGCCAGCAATCGACTAGAGACAGATACGCAGTATTTT	CASNRLETDTQYF
TRBJ2-6	TRBV18	.	.	TGTGCCAGCTCACCTCGGCAGGCAGTCTTAAGTGGTGGGGCCAACGTCCTGACTTTC	CASSPRQAVLSGGANVLTF
TRBJ2-1	TRBV4-3	.	TRBD2	TGCGCCAGCAGCCAAGAGAGGCTAGCGGGAAACGCCTACAATGAGCAGTTCTTC	CASSQERLAGNAYNEQFF
TRBJ1-5	TRBV5-5	.	.	TGTGCCAGCAGCAAGGCTGGGGGGGCTCAGCCCCAGCATTTT	CASSKAGGAQPQHF
TRBJ2-7	TRBV5-1	.	TRBD1	TGCGCCAGCAGCGTGGGACAGGCCGGCGAGCAGTACTTC	CASSVGQAGEQYF
TRBJ2-7	TRBV5-5	.	.	TGTGCCAGCGGACCGCGGCAGGGGGGTCAAGAGCAGTACTTC	CASGPRQGGQEQYF
TRBJ1-5	TRBV24-1	.	.	TGTGCCACCAGTGAGCCGGGTGGCCAGCCCCAGCATTTT	CATSEPGGQPQHF
TRBJ2-7	TRBV4-1	.	.	TGCGCCAGCAGCCAAGAATTCTCAGGGATCTCCTACGAGCAGTACTTC	CASSQEFSGISYEQYF
TRBJ2-1	TRBV3-1/TRBV3-2	.	TRBD1	TGTGCCAGCAGCCAAGTGGGACAGTACAATGAGCAGTTCTTC	CASSQVGQYNEQFF
TRBJ2-5	TRBV2	.	TRBD1	TGTGCCAGCAAACAGGGGGCAGAGACCCAGTACTTC	CASKQGAETQYF